The sequence of this TCR beta chain was determined in a study of spatial heterogeneity in lung cancer. On each TCR cDNA molecule, a unique molecular identifier was present. TCRdb re-called the 5' RACE reads through MiXCR, storing one row per CDR3 protein. The sample records fewer than 4,000 distinct CDR3 sequences, 14% to 15% being singletons. General study findings and limits: Tracking of tumor mutation counts was seen in expanded intratumoral alpha and beta TCR counts.

Time point described: sample taken at primary tumor resection. Unsorted whole RNA from tumor, nontumor lung or frozen PBMC underwent sequencing. Relative to its sample, this clonotype is large. The antigen remains unidentified. The receptor was derived from a female donor with early-stage non-small cell lung cancer. The material sequenced was lung tumor tissue, taken at surgery.

The CDR3 bases are TGCAGTGCTAGTCCCTACAGGGGGCGAGGCTCCTATAATTCACCCCTCCACTTT. Amino acids: CSASPYRGRGSYNSPLHF. The chain has TRBV20-1 and TRBJ1-6, with 9 bases matching TRBD1. CDR1 and CDR2 (germline): DFQATT, SNEGSKA (reference sequence). The ends lost 3 bases at V and 0 bases at J; junction bases unmatched: 9. CDR3 length equals 18 residues.